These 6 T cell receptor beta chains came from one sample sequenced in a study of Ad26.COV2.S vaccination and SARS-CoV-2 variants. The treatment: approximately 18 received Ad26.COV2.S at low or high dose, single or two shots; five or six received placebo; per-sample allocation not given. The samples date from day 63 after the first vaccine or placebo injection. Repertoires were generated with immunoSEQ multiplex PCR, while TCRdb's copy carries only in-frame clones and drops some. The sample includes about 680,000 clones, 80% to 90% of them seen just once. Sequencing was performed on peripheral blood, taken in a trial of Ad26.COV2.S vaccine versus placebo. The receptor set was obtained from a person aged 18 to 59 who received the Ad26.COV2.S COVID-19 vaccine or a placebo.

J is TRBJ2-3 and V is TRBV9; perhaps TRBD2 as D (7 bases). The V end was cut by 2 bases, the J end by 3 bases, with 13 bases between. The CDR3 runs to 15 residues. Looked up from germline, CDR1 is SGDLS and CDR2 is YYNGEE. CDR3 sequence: CASSVGGLGTDTQYF. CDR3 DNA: TGTGCCAGCAGCGTCGGGGGGCTGGGTACAGATACGCAGTATTTT.

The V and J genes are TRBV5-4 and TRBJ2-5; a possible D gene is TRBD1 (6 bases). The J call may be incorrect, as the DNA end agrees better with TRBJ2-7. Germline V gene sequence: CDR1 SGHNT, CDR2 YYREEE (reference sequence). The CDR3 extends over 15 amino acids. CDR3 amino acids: CASSTSQGIVYEQYF. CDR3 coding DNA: TGTGCCAGCAGCACCTCACAGGGAATAGTCTACGAGCAGTACTTC.

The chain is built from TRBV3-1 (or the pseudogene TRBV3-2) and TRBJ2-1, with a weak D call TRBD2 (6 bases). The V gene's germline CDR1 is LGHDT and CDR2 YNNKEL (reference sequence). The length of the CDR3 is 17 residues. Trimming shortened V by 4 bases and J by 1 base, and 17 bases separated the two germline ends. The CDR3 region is CASSPIVSSGSYNEQFF. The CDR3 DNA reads TGTGCCAGCAGCCCTATCGTAAGTAGCGGATCCTACAATGAGCAGTTCTTC.

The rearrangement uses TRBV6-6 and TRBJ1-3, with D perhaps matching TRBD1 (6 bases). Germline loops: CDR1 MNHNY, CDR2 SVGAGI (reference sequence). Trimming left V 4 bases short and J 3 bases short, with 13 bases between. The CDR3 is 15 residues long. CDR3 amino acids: CASSSGEGSGNTIYF. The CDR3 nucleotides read TGTGCCAGCAGTTCAGGGGAAGGAAGTGGAAACACCATATATTTT.

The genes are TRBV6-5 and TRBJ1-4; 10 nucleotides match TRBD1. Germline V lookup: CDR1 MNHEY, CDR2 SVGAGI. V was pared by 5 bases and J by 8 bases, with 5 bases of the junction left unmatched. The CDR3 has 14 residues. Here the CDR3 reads CASSPTGGDEKLFF. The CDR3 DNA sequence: TGTGCCAGCAGTCCGACAGGGGGCGACGAAAAACTGTTTTTT.

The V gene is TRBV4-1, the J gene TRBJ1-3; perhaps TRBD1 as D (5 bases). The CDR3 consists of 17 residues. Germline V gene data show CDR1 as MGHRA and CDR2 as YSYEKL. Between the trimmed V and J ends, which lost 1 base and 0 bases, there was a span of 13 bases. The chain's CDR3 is CASSQGGLATSGNTIYF. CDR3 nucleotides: TGCGCCAGCAGCCAAGGGGGCCTAGCTACCTCTGGAAACACCATATATTTT.